The present entry profiles one T cell receptor beta chain with its context. The sample originates from a study of blood T cell repertoires in COVID-19. Study-level background: Some COVID-19 samples were acute and others convalescent; all came from the United States, Italy and Spain.

The germline V gene has CDR1 MDHEN and CDR2 SYDVKM. The CDR3 totals 15 residues. After removal of 6 bases from V and 1 base from J, the junction contained 9 bases not matched to a gene. Seattle cases were enrolled at active infection and followed longitudinally. In the authors' methods: The assay estimated nucleated cells by amplifying reference gene primers. TCRdb's table, derived via immunoSEQ multiplex PCR, lists solely in-frame clones and lacks some. V, J and clone size are taken as reported in that table, and D and trimming were inferred from the DNA itself. Of some 310,000 clones listed, 85% to 90% are singletons.

This chain links TRBV28 with TRBJ2-7; 7 bases fit TRBD1. Sequencing was carried out using peripheral blood. The clonotype comes from a woman aged 40 to 49 with COVID-19, enrolled during active disease. The CDR3 bases are TGTGCCAGCAGACAACAGGGGTTCCGATCCTACGAGCAGTACTTC. Its translation is CASRQQGFRSYEQYF.